This T cell receptor (beta chain) emerged from a study of cytomegalovirus exposure and HLA in healthy donors. This CDR3 contains 14 residues. The V gene's germline CDR1 is SGHRS and CDR2 YFSETQ. It was with 60 Vbeta and 13 Jbeta primers that the PCR ran. TCRdb's table, derived via immunoSEQ multiplex PCR, lists solely in-frame clones and lacks some. The sample includes about 83,000 clones, roughly 76% seen only once; the top ten take under 2%. The specimen sequenced was PBMCs. The genes are TRBV5-1 and TRBJ1-6, with TRBD1 identical over 7 bases. This receptor was identified in a woman in her 30s in good health and CMV-seronegative. This CDR3 reads CASTGEGYNSPLHF. CDR3 coding DNA: TGCGCGTCCACAGGGGAAGGCTATAATTCACCCCTCCACTTT. The full variable domain, in which reference TRBV5-1 and TRBJ1-6 provide the parts outside the CDR3, is KAGVTQTPRYLIKTRGQQVTLSCSPISGHRSVSWYQQTPGQGLQFLFEYFSETQRNKGNFPGRFSGRQFSNSRSEMNVSTLELGDSALYLCASTGEGYNSPLHFGNGTRLTVT.